The entry that follows covers one T cell receptor beta chain sequence. Its specificity is unknown. Each molecule of TCR cDNA was tagged with one unique molecular identifier. TCRdb itself ran the 5' RACE reads through MiXCR, one entry per CDR3 protein. This table holds some 6,500 distinct CDR3 sequences, approximately 9.1% found once. The CDR3 has 15 amino acids. V was clipped by 6 bases and J by 7 bases; unmatched bases: 10. Time point of the sample: sample taken at primary tumor resection. The entry originates in a study of spatial heterogeneity in lung cancer. About the study: The library had UMIs, and each TCR and UMI pair averaged more than ten raw reads. General observations from the study: Counts of expanded intratumoral alpha and beta TCRs tracked tumor mutation counts.

The sequence derives from a female donor with early-stage non-small cell lung cancer. The V and J genes are TRBV12-3 or TRBV12-4 and TRBJ2-3; 10 bases line up with TRBD2. This specimen was lung tumor tissue, taken at surgery. CDR3 residues: CASRDERGGLYTQYF. CDR3 sequence (DNA): TGTGCCAGCAGGGATGAGCGGGGGGGCCTGTATACGCAGTATTTT.